Each of the 2 T cell receptor beta chains below was sequenced from the same sample in a study of Ad26.COV2.S vaccination and SARS-CoV-2 variants. Clones were sequenced by immunoSEQ multiplex PCR, and TCRdb holds only the in-frame ones, with some missing. Of roughly 240,000 clones listed, over 75% are singletons. Treatment in this sample: about 20 received Ad26.COV2.S at low or high dose, single or two shots; several received placebo; per-sample allocation not given. Collection of the samples took place on day 63 after the first injection of vaccine or placebo. Sequencing used peripheral blood, obtained in a trial of Ad26.COV2.S vaccine versus placebo. These receptors were obtained from a person aged 18 to 59 who received the Ad26.COV2.S COVID-19 vaccine or a placebo.

J is TRBJ1-1 and V is TRBV2, with D possibly being TRBD1 (6 bases). The CDR3 is 12 residues long. CDR1 and CDR2 (germline): SNHLY, FYNNEI. V lost 9 bases and J lost 1, with 9 bases in between. CDR3 in DNA: TGTGCCAGGTCGGGACAGAACACTGAAGCTTTCTTT. Protein product: CARSGQNTEAFF. Variable domain in full (rest from reference TRBV2 and TRBJ1-1): EPEVTQTPSHQVTQMGQEVILRCVPISNHLYFYWYRQILGQKVEFLVSFYNNEISEKSEIFDDQFSVERPDGSNFTLKIRSTKLEDSAMYFCARSGQNTEAFFGQGTRLTVV.

The rearrangement links TRBV7-8 to TRBJ1-3, with 9 bases lining up with TRBD1. Germline-derived CDR1 and CDR2 are SGHVS and FQNEAQ. The CDR3 loop spans 16 amino acids. Trimming removed 1 base from V and 4 bases from J; junction bases left unmatched: 5. The CDR3 nucleotides read TGTGCCAGCAGCTTAGGGGGACAGGGAGCCGGAAACACCATATATTTT. Protein product: CASSLGGQGAGNTIYF.